This is a list of T cell receptor beta chains from one sample in a study of T cells in Graves' hyperthyroidism and ophthalmopathy. TCRdb itself ran the multiplex PCR reads through MiXCR, one entry per CDR3 protein. Among roughly 750,000 distinct CDR3 sequences listed, approximately 16% were seen once. Sequenced material: blood. These receptors came from a young man with Graves' hyperthyroidism. CDR3s include the opening cysteine and the closing phenylalanine or tryptophan. A D gene is named only where the DNA matches it firmly. The listing skips clone size in some rows; elsewhere it reads once, few, many or a size class.

>-|TRBV27|TRBJ1-2|-
TGTGCCAGCAGTACCCTTCGGGACACATCTAACTATGGCTACACCTTC
CASSTLRDTSNYGYTF
>-|TRBV15|TRBJ2-7|many
TGTGCCACCAGCAGAGATCAAGGGAAGGGGTACGAGCAGTACTTC
CATSRDQGKGYEQYF
>TRBD2|TRBV11-3|TRBJ2-2|many
TGTGCCAGCAGCCCTCCCCGACTAGCGGAGAACACCGGGGAGCTGTTTTTT
CASSPPRLAENTGELFF
>-|TRBV27|TRBJ2-5|many
TGTGCCAGCAGTTTAATGGGGGGGCAGCAAGAGACCCAGTACTTC
CASSLMGGQQETQYF
>TRBD1|TRBV4-1|TRBJ2-5|-
TGCGCCAGCAGCCTACAAGACAGGGTCCGGGAGACCCAGTACTTC
CASSLQDRVRETQYF
>-|TRBV10-3|TRBJ2-5|few
TGTGCCATCTCTAAAGGACGGGGGCAAGAGACCCAGTACTTC
CAISKGRGQETQYF
>-|TRBV11-2|TRBJ2-1|many
TGTGCCAGCAGCTTAGTTTACTACGGAACAGACAATGAGCAGTTCTTC
CASSLVYYGTDNEQFF
>TRBD2|TRBV29-1|TRBJ2-7|-
TGCAGCGTTCTGACTAGCGGGAGGGACCACGAGCAGTACTTC
CSVLTSGRDHEQYF
>-|TRBV7-2|TRBJ1-2|-
TGTGCCAGCAGCTCCCTCGGTGGCGCTTCCTATGGCTACACCTTC
CASSSLGGASYGYTF
>TRBD2|TRBV5-1|TRBJ2-6|-
TGCGCCAGCAGCTCCAGACGCACTAGCGGGGCTGGGGCCAACGTCCTGACTTTC
CASSSRRTSGAGANVLTF
>TRBD2|TRBV18|TRBJ2-5|-
TGTGCCAGCTCACCACGGGCAGCGGGAGGGCCCTTGGAGACCCAGTACTTC
CASSPRAAGGPLETQYF
>-|TRBV13|TRBJ2-1|-
TGTGCCAGCATCCAAGGGGTGACTAGAGGCAATGAGCAGTTCTTC
CASIQGVTRGNEQFF
>TRBD2|TRBV27|TRBJ2-2|few
TGTGCCAGCAGTTACCGGCTGGGAGGGGGGGAGCTGTTTTTT
CASSYRLGGGELFF
>-|TRBV7-9|TRBJ2-5|many
TGTGCCAGCAGATCGATCGGGGGTGTCCAACAAGAGACCCAGTACTTC
CASRSIGGVQQETQYF
>TRBD2|TRBV7-9|TRBJ2-7|once
TGTGCCAGCAGCTCCTATGAGGGCGGGAGGGCCTCCTACGAGCAGTACTTC
CASSSYEGGRASYEQYF
>-|TRBV12-3/TRBV12-4|TRBJ2-3|many
TGTGCCAGCAGTCCCGACCGGGGCGGAACAGGGGATACGCAGTATTTT
CASSPDRGGTGDTQYF
>-|TRBV2|TRBJ1-5|few
TGTGCCGTCAGATCTTATAGCAATCAGCCCCAGCATTTT
CAVRSYSNQPQHF
>TRBD1|TRBV12-3/TRBV12-4|TRBJ2-1|few
TGTGCCAGCAGTATCCGGGACAGGGCGTACAATGAGCAGTTCTTC
CASSIRDRAYNEQFF
>-|TRBV15|TRBJ1-4|-
TGTGCCACCAGCAGAGAGCGTCGTAGCTCTAATGAAAAACTGTTTTTT
CATSRERRSSNEKLFF
>-|TRBV28|TRBJ2-3|many
TGTGCCAGCAGTTCCCTCCCGCTGGGGGGAAAGGGAGATACGCAGTATTTT
CASSSLPLGGKGDTQYF
>-|TRBV7-8|TRBJ2-5|many
TGTGCCAGCAGTTCCGGGACTCCGGTGGAGACCCAGTACTTC
CASSSGTPVETQYF
>-|TRBV6-1|TRBJ1-1|many
TGTGCCAGCAGGATCGAACAGGGCTACACTGAAGCTTTCTTT
CASRIEQGYTEAFF
>TRBD1|TRBV5-6|TRBJ1-6|-
TGTGCCAGCAACGGTGACAGGGGTAATTCACCCCTCCACTTT
CASNGDRGNSPLHF
>-|TRBV3-1|TRBJ1-3|few
TGTGCCAGCAGCCTGGGACCTGGAAACACCATATATTTT
CASSLGPGNTIYF
>-|TRBV12-3/TRBV12-4|TRBJ2-2|-
TGTGCCAGCAGTCCCGATGTTATCACCGGGGAGCTGTTTTTT
CASSPDVITGELFF
>TRBD2|TRBV20-1|TRBJ2-6|-
TGCAGTGCTAGAGGAGTCGTGGGGAGGGCTGGGGCCAACGTCCTGACTTTC
CSARGVVGRAGANVLTF
>-|TRBV6-1|TRBJ2-1|-
TGTGCCAGCAGTGAGGGACTCAATGAGCAGTTCTTC
CASSEGLNEQFF
>TRBD2|TRBV28|TRBJ2-1|-
TGTGCCAGCAGTCCCCTGCTTGGAATGCTAGTTAGCGGGAGGGGGTACAATGAGCAGTTCTTC
CASSPLLGMLVSGRGYNEQFF
>TRBD2|TRBV7-9|TRBJ2-5|-
TGTGCCAGCAGCTTAATCGTCCTTCTGGCGGGAGGGCGCAACTCAGAGACCCAGTACTTC
CASSLIVLLAGGRNSETQYF
>-|TRBV27|TRBJ2-2|few
TGTGCCAGCAGTTTGGTGCTCCCGACCGGGGAGCTGTTTTTT
CASSLVLPTGELFF
>-|TRBV6-2/TRBV6-3|TRBJ1-5|few
TGTGCCAGCACCCGGGGGGAGACGGGAAATCAGCCCCAGCATTTT
CASTRGETGNQPQHF
>-|TRBV6-5|TRBJ1-2|-
TGTGCCAGCAGTTACTCAAGGGAAAATGACTATGGCTACACCTTC
CASSYSRENDYGYTF
>TRBD1|TRBV28|TRBJ2-1|many
TGTGCCAGCAGACCTCCGGGACAGGGGGCCAATGAGCAGTTCTTC
CASRPPGQGANEQFF
>TRBD2|TRBV29-1|TRBJ2-7|-
TGCAGCGTTGACGGGGGGGCGGGATACGAGCAGTACTTC
CSVDGGAGYEQYF
>-|TRBV18|TRBJ2-7|many
TGTGCCAGCTCACCACCGGAAGGGAAAACCTACGAGCAGTACTTC
CASSPPEGKTYEQYF
>-|TRBV6-2/TRBV6-3|TRBJ2-5|many
TGTGCCACCCTGAAGGAGACCCAGTACTTC
CATLKETQYF
>TRBD2|TRBV29-1|TRBJ2-5|many
TGCAGCGTGGTGGCGGGAGGGCCCGGGGAGACCCAGTACTTC
CSVVAGGPGETQYF
>TRBD1|TRBV9|TRBJ2-7|-
TGTGCCAGCAGCCCCCGCCGGGACAGCTCCTACGAGCAGTACTTC
CASSPRRDSSYEQYF
>-|TRBV4-1|TRBJ1-1|-
TGCGCCAGCAGCCAGGGAGTGGACGAGACTTTCTTT
CASSQGVDETFF
>-|TRBV9|TRBJ1-5|-
TGTGCCAGCAGCCCAGAGCCCAGGGCGGATCAGCCCCAGCATTTT
CASSPEPRADQPQHF
>TRBD1|TRBV12-3/TRBV12-4|TRBJ1-1|many
TGTGCCAGCAGTTTACGGACAGGGTTTACTTTCTTT
CASSLRTGFTFF
>TRBD1|TRBV7-8|TRBJ2-1|many
TGTGCCAGCAGCAGCCGACAGGGGGCGGCCTACAATGAGCAGTTCTTC
CASSSRQGAAYNEQFF
>-|TRBV2|TRBJ1-4|many
TGTGCCAGCGGAGGAGGAAAACTGTTTTTT
CASGGGKLFF
>-|TRBV9|TRBJ1-5|many
TGTGCCAGCAGCGTAGACGGTAGTTCTAGGCAGCCCCAGCATTTT
CASSVDGSSRQPQHF
>-|TRBV28|TRBJ2-1|-
TGTGCCAGCAGTTTATTATTCCCCAAGGGGGGTTCCTACGAGCAGTTCTTC
CASSLLFPKGGSYEQFF
>TRBD1|TRBV6-1|TRBJ2-2|-
TGTGCCAGCAGAATAACAGGGGTGGGCACCGGGGAGCTGTTTTTT
CASRITGVGTGELFF
>-|TRBV28|TRBJ1-5|few
TGTGCCAGCAGTTTATACAGGAGACTCAATCAGCCCCAGCATTTT
CASSLYRRLNQPQHF
>TRBD1|TRBV20-1|TRBJ2-7|-
TGCAGTGCTATAAGGGGGACAGGGGGCTGGGCCGAGCAGTACTTC
CSAIRGTGGWAEQYF
>TRBD2|TRBV9|TRBJ2-1|-
TGTGCCAGCAGCGTCTTAGCGGGAGTACCCCACAATGAGCAGTTCTTC
CASSVLAGVPHNEQFF
>-|TRBV4-1|TRBJ1-3|many
TGCGCCAGCAGCCAAGAGGGAAACACCATATATTTT
CASSQEGNTIYF